The rows below give T cell receptor beta chains drawn from one sample of a study of cytomegalovirus exposure and HLA in healthy donors. Method: immunoSEQ multiplex PCR; TCRdb's copy keeps in-frame clones and lacks some. The table has 130,000 or so clones, more than 75% seen once. The sample comprised PBMCs. The receptors shown here come from a woman in her thirties in good health and CMV-seronegative. CDR3s include the opening cysteine and the closing phenylalanine or tryptophan. The order of the fields is J gene, clone size, D gene, V gene, CDR3 length, CDR3 protein, CDR3 DNA. A D gene is named only where the DNA matches it firmly. Clone size, where shown, is once, few, many, or a class for clones that have expanded.

TRBJ1-1	-	TRBD1	TRBV19	14	CASAGQGRRTEAFF	TGTGCCAGCGCGGGACAGGGAAGACGCACTGAAGCTTTCTTT
TRBJ2-7	-	-	TRBV19	15	CASSSDSGPTYEQYF	TGTGCCAGTAGTTCCGATTCAGGGCCCACCTACGAGCAGTACTTC
TRBJ1-5	-	-	TRBV7-9	14	CASSLAGSNQPQHF	TGTGCCAGCAGCTTAGCGGGCAGCAATCAGCCCCAGCATTTT
TRBJ2-5	-	TRBD2	TRBV11-2	14	CASSSIRGGETQYF	TGTGCCAGCAGTTCAATCCGCGGGGGGGAGACCCAGTACTTC
TRBJ2-3	-	TRBD2	TRBV7-9	19	CSSSPTLGGRALWADTQYF	TGTTCCAGCAGCCCAACACTAGGCGGGAGGGCCTTATGGGCAGATACGCAGTATTTT
TRBJ1-2	-	-	TRBV28	15	CASIGQRNRYYGYTF	TGTGCCAGCATTGGACAGCGCAATCGGTACTATGGCTACACCTTC
TRBJ2-3	-	TRBD2	TRBV27	15	CASSVLAGDADTQYF	TGTGCCAGCAGTGTGCTAGCGGGAGATGCAGATACGCAGTATTTT
TRBJ2-1	-	TRBD2	TRBV5-1	19	CASSWGLAGGPSRYNEQFF	TGCGCCAGCAGCTGGGGACTAGCGGGAGGGCCTAGTCGCTACAATGAGCAGTTCTTC
TRBJ1-2	-	-	TRBV15	12	CATSRDDNGYTF	TGTGCCACCAGCAGAGATGACAATGGCTACACCTTC
TRBJ2-1	once	-	TRBV2	11	CATRYEHEQFF	TGTGCCACCCGTTACGAGCATGAGCAGTTCTTC
TRBJ1-5	-	TRBD1	TRBV6-5	14	CASSNTGVNQPQHF	TGTGCCAGCAGTAATACAGGGGTCAATCAGCCCCAGCATTTT
TRBJ2-3	-	TRBD1	TRBV5-1	19	CASSFPTGTGSSFTDTQYF	TGCGCCAGCAGCTTCCCCACCGGGACAGGGTCCTCTTTCACAGATACGCAGTATTTT
TRBJ2-7	-	-	TRBV28	14	CASSLLGGDYEQYF	TGTGCCAGCAGTTTACTAGGGGGAGACTACGAGCAGTACTTC
TRBJ2-7	-	-	TRBV27	18	CASSVRGSGGGYSYEQYF	TGTGCCAGCAGTGTGCGGGGGTCTGGCGGGGGCTACTCCTACGAGCAGTACTTC
TRBJ2-7	-	TRBD2	TRBV30	15	CAWSRLAGTSYEQYF	TGTGCCTGGAGTAGGCTAGCGGGAACCTCCTACGAGCAGTACTTC
TRBJ2-5	-	-	TRBV5-6	13	CASSSGAGETQYF	TGTGCCAGCAGCTCAGGGGCAGGCGAGACCCAGTACTTC